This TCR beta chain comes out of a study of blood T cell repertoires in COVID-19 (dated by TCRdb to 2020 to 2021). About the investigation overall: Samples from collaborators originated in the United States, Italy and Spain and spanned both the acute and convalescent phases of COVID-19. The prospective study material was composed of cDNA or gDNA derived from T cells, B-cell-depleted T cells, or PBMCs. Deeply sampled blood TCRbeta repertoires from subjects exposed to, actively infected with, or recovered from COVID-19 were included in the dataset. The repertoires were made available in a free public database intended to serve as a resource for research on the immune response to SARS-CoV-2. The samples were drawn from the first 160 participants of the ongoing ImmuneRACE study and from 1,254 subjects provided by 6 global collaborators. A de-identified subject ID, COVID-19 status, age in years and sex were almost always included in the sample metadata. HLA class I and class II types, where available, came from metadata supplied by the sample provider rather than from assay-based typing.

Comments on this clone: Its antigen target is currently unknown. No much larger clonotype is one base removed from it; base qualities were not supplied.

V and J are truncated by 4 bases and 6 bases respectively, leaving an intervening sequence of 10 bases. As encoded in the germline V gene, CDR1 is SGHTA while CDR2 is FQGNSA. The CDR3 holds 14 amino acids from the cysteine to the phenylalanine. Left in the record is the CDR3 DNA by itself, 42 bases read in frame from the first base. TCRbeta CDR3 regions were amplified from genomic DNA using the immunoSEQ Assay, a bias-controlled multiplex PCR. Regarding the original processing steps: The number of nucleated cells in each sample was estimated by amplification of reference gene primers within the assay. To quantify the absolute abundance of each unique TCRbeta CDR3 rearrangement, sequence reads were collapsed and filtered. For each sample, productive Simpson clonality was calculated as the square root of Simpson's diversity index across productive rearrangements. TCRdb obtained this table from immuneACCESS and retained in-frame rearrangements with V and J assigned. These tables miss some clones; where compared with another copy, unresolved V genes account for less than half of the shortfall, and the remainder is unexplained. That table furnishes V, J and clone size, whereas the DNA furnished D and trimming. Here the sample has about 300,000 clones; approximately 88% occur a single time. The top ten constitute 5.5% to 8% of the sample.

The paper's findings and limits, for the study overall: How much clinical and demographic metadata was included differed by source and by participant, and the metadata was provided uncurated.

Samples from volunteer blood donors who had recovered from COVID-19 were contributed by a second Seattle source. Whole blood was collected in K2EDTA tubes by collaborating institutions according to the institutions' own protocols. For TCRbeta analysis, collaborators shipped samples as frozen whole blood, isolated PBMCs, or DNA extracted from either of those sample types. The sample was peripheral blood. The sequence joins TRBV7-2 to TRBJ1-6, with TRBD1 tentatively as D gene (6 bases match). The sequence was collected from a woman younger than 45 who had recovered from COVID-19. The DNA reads TGTGCCAGCAGCTACAGGGAGTTTAATTCACCCCTCCACTTT. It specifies CASSYREFNSPLHF. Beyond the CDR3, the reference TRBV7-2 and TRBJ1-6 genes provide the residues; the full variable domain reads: GAGVSQSPSNKVTEKGKDVELRCDPISGHTALYWYRQSLGQGLEFLIYFQGNSAPDKSGLPSDRFSAERTGGSVSTLTIQRTQQEDSAVYLCASSYREFNSPLHFGNGTRLTVT.